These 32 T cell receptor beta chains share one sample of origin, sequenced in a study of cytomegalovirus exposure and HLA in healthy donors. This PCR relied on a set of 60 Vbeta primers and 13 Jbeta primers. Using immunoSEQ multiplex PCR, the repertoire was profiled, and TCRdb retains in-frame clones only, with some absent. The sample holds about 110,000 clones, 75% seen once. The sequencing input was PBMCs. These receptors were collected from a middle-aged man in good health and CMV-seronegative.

The CDR3 region is CASSIPDRVTKNIQYF. CDR3 nucleotides: TGTGCCAGTAGTATACCCGACAGGGTGACCAAAAACATTCAGTACTTC. The V gene is TRBV19, the J gene TRBJ2-4, with TRBD1 identical over 7 bases. J lost 2 bases, V lost 2 bases, and 6 bases had no gene match. This CDR3 has 16 residues. Per germline, CDR1 LNHDA and CDR2 SQIVND (reference sequence).

Written as DNA, the CDR3 is TGTGCCAGCAGTTTATACCTAGCGGGGGGTACAGATACGCAGTATTTT. Translation gives CASSLYLAGGTDTQYF. This chain uses TRBV28 with TRBJ2-3; 11 bases line up with TRBD2. The V segment lost 1 base and the J segment 3 bases; nucleotides outside the gene matches: 3. This CDR3 has 16 residues. CDR1 and CDR2 from the germline V gene are MDHEN and SYDVKM. Variable domain in full (rest from reference TRBV28 and TRBJ2-3): DVKVTQSSRYLVKRTGEKVFLECVQDMDHENMFWYRQDPGLGLRLIYFSYDVKMKEKGDIPEGYSVSREKKERFSLILESASTNQTSMYLCASSLYLAGGTDTQYFGPGTRLTVL.

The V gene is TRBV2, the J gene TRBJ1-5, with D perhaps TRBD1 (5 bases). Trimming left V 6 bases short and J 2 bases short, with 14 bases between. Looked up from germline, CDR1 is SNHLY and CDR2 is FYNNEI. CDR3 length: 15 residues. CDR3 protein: CASRARAGGNQPQHF. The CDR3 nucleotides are TGTGCCAGCAGGGCCAGGGCAGGTGGCAATCAGCCCCAGCATTTT.

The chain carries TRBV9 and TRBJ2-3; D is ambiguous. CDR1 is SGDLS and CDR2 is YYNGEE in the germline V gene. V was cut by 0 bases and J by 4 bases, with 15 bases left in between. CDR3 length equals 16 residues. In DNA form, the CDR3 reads TGTGCCAGCAGCGTAGTACACGGCGAGGTTGCAGATACGCAGTATTTT. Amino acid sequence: CASSVVHGEVADTQYF.

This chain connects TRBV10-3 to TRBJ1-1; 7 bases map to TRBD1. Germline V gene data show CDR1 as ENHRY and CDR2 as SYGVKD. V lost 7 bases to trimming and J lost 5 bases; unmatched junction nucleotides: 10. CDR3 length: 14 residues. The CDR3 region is CAIKKGGEGTEAFF. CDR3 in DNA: TGTGCCATCAAGAAAGGGGGCGAAGGTACTGAAGCTTTCTTT.

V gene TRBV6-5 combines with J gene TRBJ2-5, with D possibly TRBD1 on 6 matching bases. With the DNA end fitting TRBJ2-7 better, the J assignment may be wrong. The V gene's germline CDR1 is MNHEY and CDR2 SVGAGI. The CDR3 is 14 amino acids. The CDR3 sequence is CASSHNRDTYEQYF. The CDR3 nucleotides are TGTGCCAGCAGCCACAACCGGGACACCTACGAGCAGTACTTC.

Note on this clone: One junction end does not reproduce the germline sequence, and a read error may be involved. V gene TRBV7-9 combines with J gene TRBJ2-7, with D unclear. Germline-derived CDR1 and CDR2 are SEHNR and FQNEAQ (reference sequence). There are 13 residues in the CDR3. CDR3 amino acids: CSSSSIDTWEQYF. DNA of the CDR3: TGTTCCAGCAGCTCCATAGACACTTGGGAGCAGTACTTC.

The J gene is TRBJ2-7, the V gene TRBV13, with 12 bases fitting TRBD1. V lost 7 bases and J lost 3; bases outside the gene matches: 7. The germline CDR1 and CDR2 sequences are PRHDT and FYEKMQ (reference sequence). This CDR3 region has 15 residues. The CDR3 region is CASTQGDRGLYEQYF. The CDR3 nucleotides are TGTGCCAGCACCCAGGGGGACAGGGGGCTCTACGAGCAGTACTTC.

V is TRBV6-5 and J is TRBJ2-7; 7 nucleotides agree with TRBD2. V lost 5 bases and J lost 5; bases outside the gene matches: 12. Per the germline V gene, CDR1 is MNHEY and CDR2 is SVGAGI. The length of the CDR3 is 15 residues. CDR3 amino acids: CASSPPDGGFHEQYF. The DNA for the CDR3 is TGTGCCAGCAGTCCGCCTGACGGGGGGTTCCACGAGCAGTACTTC.

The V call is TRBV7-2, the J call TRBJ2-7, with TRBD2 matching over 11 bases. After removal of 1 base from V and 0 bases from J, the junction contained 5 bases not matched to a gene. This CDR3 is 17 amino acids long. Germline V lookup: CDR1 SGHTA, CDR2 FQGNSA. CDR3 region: CASSLGRLAGYSYEQYF. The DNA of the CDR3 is TGTGCCAGCAGCTTAGGCCGACTAGCGGGGTACTCCTACGAGCAGTACTTC.

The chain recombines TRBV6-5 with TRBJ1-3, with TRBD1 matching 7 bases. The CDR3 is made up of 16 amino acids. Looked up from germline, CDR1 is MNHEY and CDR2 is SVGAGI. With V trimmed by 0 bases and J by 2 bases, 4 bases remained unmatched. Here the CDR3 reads CASSYSETGTGNTIYF. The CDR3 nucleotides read TGTGCCAGCAGTTACTCGGAGACAGGGACTGGAAACACCATATATTTT.

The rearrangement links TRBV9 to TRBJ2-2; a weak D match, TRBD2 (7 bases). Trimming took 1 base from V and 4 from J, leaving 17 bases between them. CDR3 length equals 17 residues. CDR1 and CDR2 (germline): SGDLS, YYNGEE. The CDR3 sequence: CASSVTGRGQVTGELFF. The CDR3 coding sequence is TGTGCCAGCAGCGTAACGGGGCGGGGGCAGGTCACCGGGGAGCTGTTTTTT.

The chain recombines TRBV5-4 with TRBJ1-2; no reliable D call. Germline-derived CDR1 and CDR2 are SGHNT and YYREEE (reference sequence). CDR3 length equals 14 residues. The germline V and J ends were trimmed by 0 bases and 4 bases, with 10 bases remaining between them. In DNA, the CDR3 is TGTGCCAGCAGCTTGGGTTCAGCGACCTATGGCTACACCTTC. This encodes CASSLGSATYGYTF.

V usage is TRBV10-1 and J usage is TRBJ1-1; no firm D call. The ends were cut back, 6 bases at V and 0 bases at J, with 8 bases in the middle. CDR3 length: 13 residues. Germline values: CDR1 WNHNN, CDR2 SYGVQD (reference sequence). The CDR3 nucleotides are TGCGCCAGCAGACCGAGCTTGAACACTGAAGCTTTCTTT. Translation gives CASRPSLNTEAFF.

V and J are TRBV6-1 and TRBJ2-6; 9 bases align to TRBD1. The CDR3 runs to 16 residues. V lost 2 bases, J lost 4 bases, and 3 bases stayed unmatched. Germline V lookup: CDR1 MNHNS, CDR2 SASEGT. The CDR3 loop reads CASSERTGAGANVLTF. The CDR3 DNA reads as TGTGCCAGCAGTGAACGGACAGGGGCCGGGGCCAACGTCCTGACTTTC.

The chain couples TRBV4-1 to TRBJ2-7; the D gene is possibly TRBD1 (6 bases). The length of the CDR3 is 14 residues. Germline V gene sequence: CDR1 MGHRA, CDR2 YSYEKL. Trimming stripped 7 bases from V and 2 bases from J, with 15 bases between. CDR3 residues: CASTSLQGPYEQYF. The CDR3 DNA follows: TGCGCCAGCACCTCATTACAGGGTCCCTACGAGCAGTACTTC.

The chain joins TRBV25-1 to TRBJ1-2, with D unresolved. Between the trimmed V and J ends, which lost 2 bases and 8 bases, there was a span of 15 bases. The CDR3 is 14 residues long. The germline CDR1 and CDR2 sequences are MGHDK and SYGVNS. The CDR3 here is CASSEMRELGGYTF. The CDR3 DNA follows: TGTGCCAGCAGTGAAATGAGGGAGCTGGGAGGCTACACCTTC.

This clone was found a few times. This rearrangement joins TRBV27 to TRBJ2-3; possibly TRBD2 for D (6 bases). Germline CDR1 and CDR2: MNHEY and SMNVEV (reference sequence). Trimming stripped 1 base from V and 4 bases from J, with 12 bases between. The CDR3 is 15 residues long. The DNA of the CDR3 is TGTGCCAGCAGTTTATTCGGGGGACGGGCAGATACGCAGTATTTT. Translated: CASSLFGGRADTQYF.

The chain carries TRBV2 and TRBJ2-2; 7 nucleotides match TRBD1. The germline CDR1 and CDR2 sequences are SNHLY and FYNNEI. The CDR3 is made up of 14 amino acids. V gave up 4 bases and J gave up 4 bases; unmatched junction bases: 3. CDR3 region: CASSGDSGTGELFF. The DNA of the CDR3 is TGTGCCAGCAGTGGGGACAGCGGCACCGGGGAGCTGTTTTTT.

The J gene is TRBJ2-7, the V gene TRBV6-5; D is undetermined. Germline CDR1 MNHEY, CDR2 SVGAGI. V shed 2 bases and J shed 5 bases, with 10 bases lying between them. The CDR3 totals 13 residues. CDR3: CASSYPPLDEQYF. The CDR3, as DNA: TGTGCCAGCAGTTACCCCCCTTTAGACGAGCAGTACTTC.

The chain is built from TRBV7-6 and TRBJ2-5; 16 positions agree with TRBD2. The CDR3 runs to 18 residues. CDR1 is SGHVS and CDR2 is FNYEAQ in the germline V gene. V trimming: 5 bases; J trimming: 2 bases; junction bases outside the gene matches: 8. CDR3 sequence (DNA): TGTGCCAGCAGCCGTCCCGGGACTAGCGGGGGGGAGCAAGAGACCCAGTACTTC. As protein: CASSRPGTSGGEQETQYF.

CDR3 in amino acids: CASSLTGDRAEAFF. The CDR3 region has the DNA TGTGCCAGCAGTCTCACCGGGGACAGGGCTGAAGCTTTCTTT. The chain joins TRBV28 to TRBJ1-1; TRBD1 matches at 9 bases. Germline V gene data show CDR1 as MDHEN and CDR2 as SYDVKM. V lost 5 bases and J lost 6; bases outside the gene matches: 7. This CDR3 comprises 14 residues. Full variable domain (outside the CDR3, taken from reference TRBV28 and TRBJ1-1): DVKVTQSSRYLVKRTGEKVFLECVQDMDHENMFWYRQDPGLGLRLIYFSYDVKMKEKGDIPEGYSVSREKKERFSLILESASTNQTSMYLCASSLTGDRAEAFFGQGTRLTVV.

The CDR3 here is CASSWTGRSPLHF. The CDR3 DNA reads TGTGCCAGCAGCTGGACAGGGCGGTCACCCCTCCACTTT. The genes are TRBV7-6 and TRBJ1-6, with 8 bases lining up with TRBD1. The CDR3 spans 13 residues. Trimming at V came to 4 bases and at J to 10 bases, leaving 3 bases not matched to a gene. Germline assignment: CDR1 SGHVS and CDR2 FNYEAQ.

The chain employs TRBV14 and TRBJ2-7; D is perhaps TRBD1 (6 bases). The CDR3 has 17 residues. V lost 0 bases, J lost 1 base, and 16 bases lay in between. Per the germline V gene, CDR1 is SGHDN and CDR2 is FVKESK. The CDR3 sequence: CASSQDGTSVRSYEQYF. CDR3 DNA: TGTGCCAGCAGCCAAGATGGGACATCCGTTAGGTCCTACGAGCAGTACTTC. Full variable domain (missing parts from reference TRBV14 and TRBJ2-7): EAGVTQFPSHSVIEKGQTVTLRCDPISGHDNLYWYRRVMGKEIKFLLHFVKESKQDESGMPNNRFLAERTGGTYSTLKVQPAELEDSGVYFCASSQDGTSVRSYEQYFGPGTRLTVT.

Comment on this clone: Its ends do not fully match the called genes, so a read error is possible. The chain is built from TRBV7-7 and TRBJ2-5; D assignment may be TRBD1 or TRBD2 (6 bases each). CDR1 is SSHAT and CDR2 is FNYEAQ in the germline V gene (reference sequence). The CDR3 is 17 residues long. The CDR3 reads CASSLGGGPGAPETQYF. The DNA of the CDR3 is TGTGCTAGCAGCTTAGGAGGGGGTCCAGGGGCGCCGGAGACCCAGTACTTC. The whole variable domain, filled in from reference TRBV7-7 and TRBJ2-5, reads GAGVSQSPRYKVTKRGQDVTLRCDPISSHATLYWYQQALGQGPEFLTYFNYEAQPDKSGLPSDRFSAERPEGSISTLTIQRTEQRDSAMYRCASSLGGGPGAPETQYFGPGTRLLVL.

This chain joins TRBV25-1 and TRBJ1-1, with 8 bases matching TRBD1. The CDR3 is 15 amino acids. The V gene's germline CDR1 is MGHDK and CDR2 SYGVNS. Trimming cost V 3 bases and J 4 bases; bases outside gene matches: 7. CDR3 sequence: CASSDDRGRSTEAFF. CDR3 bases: TGTGCCAGCAGTGACGACAGGGGAAGGAGCACTGAAGCTTTCTTT.

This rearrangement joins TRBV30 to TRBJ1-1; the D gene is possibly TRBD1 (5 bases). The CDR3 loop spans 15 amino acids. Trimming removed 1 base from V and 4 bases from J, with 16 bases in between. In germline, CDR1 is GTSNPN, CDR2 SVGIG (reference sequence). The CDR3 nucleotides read TGTGCCTGGAGTGCCCAACAGGTGACGAGCACTGAAGCTTTCTTT. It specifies CAWSAQQVTSTEAFF.

The DNA of the CDR3 is TGCGCCAGCAGCCAAGGCGTATTGGGCGCGAACACCGGGGAGCTGTTTTTT. Amino acids: CASSQGVLGANTGELFF. This sequence joins TRBV4-1 and TRBJ2-2; D gene unclear. This CDR3 is built from 17 residues. The ends were cut back, 1 base at V and 0 bases at J, with 12 bases in the middle. Germline assignment: CDR1 MGHRA and CDR2 YSYEKL.

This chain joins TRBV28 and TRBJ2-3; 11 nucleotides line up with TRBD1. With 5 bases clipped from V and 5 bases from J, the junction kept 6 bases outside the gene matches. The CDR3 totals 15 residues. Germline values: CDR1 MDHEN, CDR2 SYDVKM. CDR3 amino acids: CASSHPGTGGDTQYF. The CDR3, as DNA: TGTGCCAGCAGTCACCCCGGGACAGGGGGAGATACGCAGTATTTT. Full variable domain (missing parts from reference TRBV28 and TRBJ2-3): DVKVTQSSRYLVKRTGEKVFLECVQDMDHENMFWYRQDPGLGLRLIYFSYDVKMKEKGDIPEGYSVSREKKERFSLILESASTNQTSMYLCASSHPGTGGDTQYFGPGTRLTVL.

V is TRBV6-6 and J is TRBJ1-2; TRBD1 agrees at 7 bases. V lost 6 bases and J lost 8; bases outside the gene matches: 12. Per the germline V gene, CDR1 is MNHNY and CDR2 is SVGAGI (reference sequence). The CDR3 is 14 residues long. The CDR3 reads CASRLGQTKWGYTF. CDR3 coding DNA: TGTGCCAGCAGGCTGGGACAGACCAAGTGGGGCTACACCTTC.

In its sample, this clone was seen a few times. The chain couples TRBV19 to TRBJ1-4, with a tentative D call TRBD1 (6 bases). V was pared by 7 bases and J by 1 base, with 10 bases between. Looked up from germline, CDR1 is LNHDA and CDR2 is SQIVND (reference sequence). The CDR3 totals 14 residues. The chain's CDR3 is CASNPTGTNEKLFF. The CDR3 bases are TGTGCCAGTAATCCGACAGGAACTAATGAAAAACTGTTTTTT.

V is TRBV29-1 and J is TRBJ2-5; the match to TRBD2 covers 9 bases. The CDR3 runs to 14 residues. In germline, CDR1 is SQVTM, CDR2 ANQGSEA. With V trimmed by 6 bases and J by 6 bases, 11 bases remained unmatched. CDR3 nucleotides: TGCAGCGTCCAAGAGGGGACTAGCAGGAAGACCCAGTACTTC. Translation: CSVQEGTSRKTQYF.